These 12 T cell receptor beta chains were sequenced from one sample in a study of neoadjuvant anti-PD-1 for oral cavity cancer. The method was immunoSEQ multiplex PCR; TCRdb's version includes in-frame clones alone and lacks a portion of them. The repertoire includes tens of thousands of clones, roughly 84% of them detected once, and roughly 2.6% sits in the top ten. The sequences come from PBMCs, collected before nivolumab (anti-PD-1) treatment. The origin of the receptors is a person aged 40 to 85 with oral cavity squamous cell carcinoma.

The CDR3 nucleotides are TGCAGTGCTAGACCTCAGGGTTTAGCTTTCTTT. As protein: CSARPQGLAFF. The V call is TRBV20-1, the J call TRBJ1-1; a weak D match, TRBD1 (5 bases). Trimming stripped 2 bases from V and 10 bases from J, with 11 bases between. CDR3 length equals 11 residues. Germline CDR1 and CDR2: DFQATT and SNEGSKA (reference sequence).

The chain is built from TRBV19 and TRBJ2-7, with 10 bases identical to TRBD1. The CDR3 length is 13 residues. V was pared by 3 bases and J by 12 bases, with 8 bases of the junction left unmatched. Germline CDR1 reads LNHDA; CDR2 reads SQIVND (reference sequence). The DNA for the CDR3 is TGTGCCAGTAGTATCGACAGGGGGCAAGGGCGGTACTTC. The encoded protein is CASSIDRGQGRYF.

The chain couples TRBV19 to TRBJ2-7; D gene ambiguous. The ends were cut back, 5 bases at V and 1 base at J, with 6 bases in the middle. The CDR3 consists of 12 residues. Looked up from germline, CDR1 is LNHDA and CDR2 is SQIVND (reference sequence). The CDR3 loop is CASSLGSYEQYF. The CDR3 DNA reads TGTGCCAGTAGTCTCGGGTCCTACGAGCAGTACTTC. The full variable domain, completed using reference TRBV19 and TRBJ2-7, is DGGITQSPKYLFRKEGQNVTLSCEQNLNHDAMYWYRQDPGQGLRLIYYSQIVNDFQKGDIAEGYSVSREKKESFPLTVTSAQKNPTAFYLCASSLGSYEQYFGPGTRLTVT.

The chain combines TRBV4-2 with TRBJ1-3; D may be TRBD1 (5 bases). Germline V lookup: CDR1 LGHNA, CDR2 YNFKEQ. V lost 4 bases and J lost 2, with 12 bases in between. This CDR3 has 15 residues. As DNA, the CDR3 is TGTGCCAGCAGCCTGAAGACAGCTACTGGAAACACCATATATTTT. It yields the protein CASSLKTATGNTIYF.

This clone has more than one count but fewer than ten. V usage is TRBV19 and J usage is TRBJ2-7; D is undetermined. The CDR3 length is 14 residues. The V and J ends lost 6 bases and 3 bases respectively, with 15 bases between them. From germline, CDR1 is LNHDA and CDR2 SQIVND (reference sequence). The chain's CDR3 is CASSIGLGNYEQYF. CDR3 sequence (DNA): TGTGCCAGTAGCATCGGTCTAGGGAACTACGAGCAGTACTTC.

In its sample, this clone was seen once. This CDR3 is also generated by other DNA sequences in the sample. The chain links TRBV5-1 to TRBJ2-3, with D unclear. Trimming removed 0 bases at V and 0 bases at J, with 8 bases between. The length of the CDR3 is 15 residues. Germline values: CDR1 SGHRS, CDR2 YFSETQ. This chain's CDR3 is CASSLDSSSTDTQYF. Written as DNA, the CDR3 is TGCGCCAGCAGCTTGGACAGTTCTAGCACAGATACGCAGTATTTT.

As to this clone: It is unclear where the CDR3 begins or ends on the DNA, so no DNA is shown, and the CDR3 is as TCRdb lists it. The chain carries TRBV6-6 and TRBJ1-1; the table's D gene call, TRBD1, was not cross checked with the DNA. The CDR3 is 16 residues long, counting both termini. The germline V gene encodes CDR1 MNHNY and CDR2 SVGAGI (reference sequence). CDR3: CASSSSGRTFLRGAFF.

The rearrangement links TRBV19 to TRBJ2-1; 10 bases map to TRBD2. Trimming at V came to 5 bases and at J to 9 bases, leaving 10 bases not matched to a gene. Germline lookup yields CDR1 LNHDA and CDR2 SQIVND (reference sequence). The CDR3 has 15 amino acids. In nucleotides, the CDR3 is TGTGCCAGTAGTGTCGGAGAAGCGGGAGGGGTTGAGCAGTTCTTC. Residues: CASSVGEAGGVEQFF. Variable domain in full (rest from reference TRBV19 and TRBJ2-1): DGGITQSPKYLFRKEGQNVTLSCEQNLNHDAMYWYRQDPGQGLRLIYYSQIVNDFQKGDIAEGYSVSREKKESFPLTVTSAQKNPTAFYLCASSVGEAGGVEQFFGPGTRLTVL.

The CDR3 region has the DNA TGTGCCAGTAGTAAAAAGGGGCGGGGCTCGAACACCGGGGAGCTGTTTTTT. It specifies CASSKKGRGSNTGELFF. The chain uses TRBV19 and TRBJ2-2; TRBD2 might be the D (6 bases). The V gene's germline CDR1 is LNHDA and CDR2 SQIVND (reference sequence). V was clipped by 4 bases and J by 0 bases, with 15 bases between them. This CDR3 contains 17 residues. Together with reference TRBV19 and TRBJ2-2, the CDR3 gives the full variable domain: DGGITQSPKYLFRKEGQNVTLSCEQNLNHDAMYWYRQDPGQGLRLIYYSQIVNDFQKGDIAEGYSVSREKKESFPLTVTSAQKNPTAFYLCASSKKGRGSNTGELFFGEGSRLTVL.

In this sample, this clone turned up a few times. This chain connects TRBV19 to TRBJ1-1, with a tentative D call TRBD1 (5 bases). The germline V gene has CDR1 LNHDA and CDR2 SQIVND (reference sequence). The CDR3 covers 15 residues. With 6 bases removed from V and 1 base from J, the gap between germline ends came to 15 bases. CDR3 amino acids: CASSRVGAGNTEAFF. For the CDR3, the DNA is TGTGCCAGTAGCCGGGTAGGGGCGGGGAACACTGAAGCTTTCTTT.

The rearrangement uses TRBV20-1 and TRBJ2-1; D unresolved. This CDR3 is built from 11 residues. V was pared by 4 bases and J by 8 bases, with 9 bases between. The germline CDR1 and CDR2 sequences are DFQATT and SNEGSKA (reference sequence). DNA for the CDR3: TGCAGTGCTAACTCGGTGGATGAGCAGTTCTTC. The encoded protein is CSANSVDEQFF.

The V call is TRBV4-1, the J call TRBJ1-1; perhaps TRBD1 as D (6 bases). CDR3 length equals 15 residues. The V gene lost 1 base and the J gene lost 4 bases, with 13 bases spanning the gap. Germline V gives CDR1 MGHRA, CDR2 YSYEKL. The CDR3 protein is CASSQVTTGSTEAFF. CDR3 nucleotides: TGCGCCAGCAGCCAAGTTACAACAGGGTCCACTGAAGCTTTCTTT.